Listed below are T cell receptor beta chains from one sample, sequenced in a study of T-cell reconstitution after alpha-beta-depleted transplantation in children. TCRdb analysed the PCR reads with MiXCR anew, one entry per CDR3 protein. Of a few hundred thousand distinct CDR3 sequences listed, around 20% are singletons. The sequenced sample was PBMCs from the stem cell graft donor, obtained from the stem cell graft. These receptors all come from a human donor who donated a stem cell graft to a child with acute lymphoblastic leukemia. The CDR3 runs from the conserved cysteine through the conserved F or W. D genes are given only for firm matches. Clone size is stated in some rows and not others, as once, few, many or a class when expanded.

v_gene	abundance	d_gene	j_gene	CDR3nt	CDR3aa
TRBV20-1	many	TRBD2	TRBJ2-1	TGCAGTGCTAGAGGAGGTTGGCTAGCGGAAAATGAGCAGTTCTTC	CSARGGWLAENEQFF
TRBV19	.	.	TRBJ1-5	TGTGCCAGTAGCTGGGGTAGGGAACCCCATCAGCCCCAGCATTTT	CASSWGREPHQPQHF
TRBV5-1	.	TRBD2	TRBJ2-2	TGCGCCAGCAGCCCCGCAGCGGGAGGGATCAACACCGGGGAGCTGTTTTTT	CASSPAAGGINTGELFF
TRBV7-9	.	.	TRBJ2-7	TGTGCCAGCAGCTTATCCTTCGGGGGTACTTGGTACGAGCAGTACTTC	CASSLSFGGTWYEQYF
TRBV5-1	many	TRBD1	TRBJ2-7	TGCGCCAGCAGCTTGCTTTTAGGGACAGGGCCAGTCGAGCAGTACTTC	CASSLLLGTGPVEQYF
TRBV7-8	.	TRBD2	TRBJ2-1	TGTGCCAGCAGGCAGAGGGTCGGGAGGGGAGAGCAGTTCTTC	CASRQRVGRGEQFF
TRBV29-1	few	TRBD1	TRBJ2-7	TGCAGCGCAATCGACAGGGGCCCCTACGAGCAGTACTTC	CSAIDRGPYEQYF
TRBV30	.	TRBD1	TRBJ2-2	TGTGCCTGGAGTACAACCGGGACAGGGATTACCGGGGAGCTGTTTTTT	CAWSTTGTGITGELFF
TRBV5-6	few	.	TRBJ2-4	TGTGCCAGCAGCTGGACACCTCTAGCCAAAAACATTCAGTACTTC	CASSWTPLAKNIQYF
TRBV4-1	few	.	TRBJ2-4	TGCGCCAGCAGCCAAGATCCCGTTACAAGAGACATTCAGTACTTC	CASSQDPVTRDIQYF
TRBV27	.	TRBD2	TRBJ2-2	TGTGCCAGCAGTTTACTAGACCCAAGGACTAGCGGGAGTTACACCGGGGAGCTGTTTTTT	CASSLLDPRTSGSYTGELFF
TRBV20-1	many	.	TRBJ2-3	TGCAGTGCTCCGCTATCGAAAGATACGCAGTATTTT	CSAPLSKDTQYF
TRBV4-1	.	.	TRBJ2-7	TGCGCCAGCAGCCAAACGACAGGAGCCTACGAGCAGTACTTC	CASSQTTGAYEQYF
TRBV21-1	few	.	TRBJ2-1	TGTGCCAGCAGCAATCCAGAGACAGGGCCCTACAATGAGCAGTTCTTC	CASSNPETGPYNEQFF
TRBV4-2	few	.	TRBJ2-2	TGTGCCAGCAGCCAGGCCGCCGCGAATTCGAACACCGGGGAGCTGTTTTTT	CASSQAAANSNTGELFF
TRBV5-1	.	.	TRBJ1-2	TGCGCCAGCAGTTCGGGCCAGTATGGCTACACCTTC	CASSSGQYGYTF
TRBV6-1	few	.	TRBJ2-1	TGTGCCAGCAGTGAACTGGGTTACAATGAGCAGTTCTTC	CASSELGYNEQFF
TRBV12-3/TRBV12-4	few	TRBD2	TRBJ2-3	TGTGCCAGCGGAGCGGGATCCGACACAGATACGCAGTATTTT	CASGAGSDTDTQYF
TRBV5-4	few	.	TRBJ2-3	TGTGCCAGCAGCTTGCCACTAGCCAGCACAGATACGCAGTATTTT	CASSLPLASTDTQYF
TRBV20-1	once	.	TRBJ2-4	TGCAGTGCTGGATCACAGGGATGGGTGGCCAAAAACAGTCAGTACTTC	CSAGSQGWVAKNSQYF
TRBV18	few	.	TRBJ1-2	TGTGCCAGCTCACCAGTTGGGGGGCCTCATGGCTACACCTTC	CASSPVGGPHGYTF
TRBV20-1	.	.	TRBJ1-4	TGCAGCGCTACGAGATTAAATGAAAAACTGTTTTTT	CSATRLNEKLFF
TRBV24-1	.	.	TRBJ2-3	TGTGCCACCAGTGACGACCCCTTCCCAGATACGCAGTATTTT	CATSDDPFPDTQYF
TRBV5-5	.	TRBD2	TRBJ2-1	TGTGCCAGCAGCCCTCAGCCAGCGGGAGGGTACAATGAGCAGTTCTTC	CASSPQPAGGYNEQFF
TRBV20-1	few	TRBD2	TRBJ2-1	TGCAGTGCTAGCCCACTAGCGGAAAAGGGCCACTCCTACAATGAGCAGTTCTTC	CSASPLAEKGHSYNEQFF